A selection of T cell receptor beta chains follows, all from one sample in a study of T cells in Graves' hyperthyroidism and ophthalmopathy. TCRdb processed the multiplex PCR reads anew with MiXCR; each CDR3 protein has one entry. The sample shows 450,000 to 650,000 distinct CDR3 sequences, about 14% of them seen only once. The source material was blood. All receptors come from a young woman with Graves' ophthalmopathy. Both conserved end residues are part of each CDR3. D genes are given only for firm matches. Only some rows state a clone size, as once, few, many or a class for expanded clones.

v_call	clone_size	d_call	j_call	cdr3_aa	cdr3_nt
TRBV7-2	NA	TRBD2	TRBJ2-7	CASSRGLAGGRREQYF	TGTGCCAGCAGCCGTGGGCTAGCGGGAGGAAGGCGCGAGCAGTACTTC
TRBV6-1	many	NA	TRBJ1-5	CASSEARNQPQHF	TGTGCCAGCAGTGAGGCCCGCAATCAGCCCCAGCATTTT
TRBV6-1	many	NA	TRBJ1-5	CASSGTPENQPQHF	TGTGCCAGCAGTGGGACCCCGGAAAATCAGCCCCAGCATTTT
TRBV28	many	NA	TRBJ2-1	CASSSWSGNEQFF	TGTGCCAGCAGTTCCTGGAGCGGCAATGAGCAGTTCTTC
TRBV20-1	many	NA	TRBJ2-7	CSARDRRYYEQYF	TGCAGTGCTAGAGATAGGCGGTACTACGAGCAGTACTTC
TRBV9	few	NA	TRBJ1-3	CASSVEQTQNTIYF	TGTGCCAGCAGCGTAGAACAGACTCAAAACACCATATATTTT
TRBV27	many	TRBD1	TRBJ1-6	CAGGDSDLSPLHF	TGTGCCGGGGGGGACAGCGACTTGTCACCCCTCCACTTT
TRBV11-2	many	TRBD1	TRBJ2-2	CASSLVGRGKMFF	TGTGCCAGCAGCTTAGTGGGCAGGGGGAAGATGTTTTTT
TRBV3-1	NA	NA	TRBJ1-1	CASSLPGSLNTEAFF	TGTGCCAGCAGCCTACCAGGGTCCCTGAACACTGAAGCTTTCTTT
TRBV20-1	many	TRBD2	TRBJ2-3	CSAPKRELADTQYF	TGCAGTGCCCCCAAGCGGGAGCTCGCAGATACGCAGTATTTT
TRBV6-1	many	NA	TRBJ1-1	CASWGWMNTEAFF	TGTGCCAGTTGGGGGTGGATGAACACTGAAGCTTTCTTT
TRBV7-9	NA	NA	TRBJ1-1	CASSPRTEMNTEAFF	TGTGCCAGCAGCCCCAGGACAGAAATGAACACTGAAGCTTTCTTT
TRBV20-1	NA	TRBD2	TRBJ2-7	CSARGRKRGIYEQYF	TGCAGTGCTAGAGGTAGAAAGCGGGGGATCTACGAGCAGTACTTC
TRBV11-2	many	TRBD2	TRBJ2-4	CASSYPRLAGTWGIQYF	TGTGCCAGCAGCTACCCTCGGTTAGCGGGGACCTGGGGCATTCAGTACTTC
TRBV7-2	many	TRBD1	TRBJ2-7	CASSFTGGMYEQYF	TGTGCCAGCAGCTTTACAGGGGGGATGTACGAGCAGTACTTC
TRBV20-1	many	NA	TRBJ2-7	CSAPLFVWSSYEQYF	TGCAGTGCCCCTTTATTCGTCTGGAGCTCCTACGAGCAGTACTTC
TRBV20-1	NA	TRBD1	TRBJ2-1	CSARDATGGWDNEQFF	TGCAGTGCTAGAGATGCTACAGGGGGCTGGGACAATGAGCAGTTCTTC
TRBV2	many	NA	TRBJ1-2	CASAAGLYGYTF	TGTGCCAGCGCCGCGGGTCTCTATGGCTACACCTTC
TRBV6-1	NA	NA	TRBJ2-5	CASSTGWETQYF	TGTGCCAGCAGTACTGGTTGGGAGACCCAGTACTTC
TRBV5-1	many	NA	TRBJ2-7	CASSFDVYEQYF	TGCGCCAGCAGCTTTGATGTCTACGAGCAGTACTTC
TRBV5-4	NA	TRBD1	TRBJ2-7	CASSGTAGQGGDEQYF	TGTGCCAGCAGCGGCACAGCGGGACAGGGAGGGGACGAGCAGTACTTC
TRBV9	NA	TRBD1	TRBJ1-6	CASSVETGTGRSPLHF	TGTGCCAGCAGCGTCGAAACCGGGACAGGGAGGTCACCCCTCCACTTT
TRBV20-1	many	TRBD1	TRBJ2-5	CSARDRAQETQYF	TGCAGTGCTAGGGACAGGGCCCAAGAGACCCAGTACTTC
TRBV12-3/TRBV12-4	many	NA	TRBJ1-2	CAGSFGEGYTF	TGTGCCGGCAGTTTCGGGGAAGGCTACACCTTC
TRBV2	many	TRBD2	TRBJ2-7	CASSSGLHYEQYF	TGTGCCAGCAGTTCGGGACTACACTACGAGCAGTACTTC
TRBV12-5	many	NA	TRBJ1-5	CASGLVPRAPTDSNQPQHF	TGTGCTAGTGGTTTGGTACCTAGGGCACCTACGGATAGCAATCAGCCCCAGCATTTT
TRBV11-3	many	NA	TRBJ2-5	CASSLWDTLGQETQYF	TGTGCCAGCAGCTTATGGGACACCCTGGGACAAGAGACCCAGTACTTC
TRBV4-3	few	NA	TRBJ1-6	CASSQVNQLNSPLHF	TGCGCCAGCAGCCAAGTCAACCAGCTTAATTCACCCCTCCACTTT
TRBV9	NA	NA	TRBJ2-7	CASSLRVGETYEQYF	TGTGCCAGCAGCCTCCGGGTGGGGGAGACCTACGAGCAGTACTTC
TRBV9	NA	NA	TRBJ1-1	CASSHAGQNTEAFF	TGTGCCAGCAGCCACGCGGGACAGAACACTGAAGCTTTCTTT
TRBV12-3/TRBV12-4	many	NA	TRBJ2-2	CATPSGGGWGGTNTGELFF	TGTGCCACCCCCTCCGGGGGAGGTTGGGGCGGGACGAACACCGGGGAGCTGTTTTTT
TRBV6-1	many	TRBD1	TRBJ2-3	CASSEAVDRGGPDTQYF	TGTGCCAGCAGTGAAGCAGTGGACAGGGGAGGCCCAGATACGCAGTATTTT
TRBV6-1	many	TRBD2	TRBJ2-1	CASSYGTSGREQFF	TGTGCCAGCAGTTACGGGACTAGCGGTAGGGAGCAGTTCTTC
TRBV2	few	TRBD2	TRBJ2-2	CASTGLREAGELFF	TGTGCCAGCACAGGACTACGGGAGGCCGGGGAGCTGTTTTTT
TRBV7-9	NA	NA	TRBJ1-4	CASKTKGTATNEKLFF	TGTGCCAGCAAAACCAAAGGGACGGCAACTAATGAAAAACTGTTTTTT
TRBV6-1	NA	NA	TRBJ1-2	CASILQAGSNYGYTF	TGTGCCAGCATATTACAGGCAGGGTCTAACTATGGCTACACCTTC
TRBV2	few	NA	TRBJ2-2	CASTSTGSNIGELFF	TGTGCCAGCACGTCGACCGGGAGTAATATCGGGGAGCTGTTTTTT
TRBV12-3/TRBV12-4	many	TRBD1	TRBJ1-2	CASRGPGQGYNYGYTF	TGTGCCAGCAGGGGTCCGGGACAGGGGTATAACTATGGCTACACCTTC
TRBV11-3	many	TRBD2	TRBJ2-5	CASRPGLASRNQETQYF	TGTGCCAGCAGGCCGGGACTAGCGTCAAGAAACCAAGAGACCCAGTACTTC
TRBV28	few	TRBD1	TRBJ2-7	CASSLLSGTGTYEQYF	TGTGCCAGCAGTTTACTCTCAGGGACAGGAACCTACGAGCAGTACTTC
TRBV7-6	many	TRBD2	TRBJ2-5	CASSLISGSQETQYF	TGTGCCAGCAGCTTAATTAGCGGGAGCCAAGAGACCCAGTACTTC
TRBV12-3/TRBV12-4	many	TRBD2	TRBJ2-1	CASSFHPTSGRGDEQFF	TGTGCCAGCAGTTTCCACCCGACTAGCGGGAGGGGGGATGAGCAGTTCTTC
TRBV6-2/TRBV6-3	NA	TRBD2	TRBJ2-7	CASSRSPAGPYEQYF	TGTGCCAGCAGCCGCAGCCCAGCGGGACCCTACGAGCAGTACTTC
TRBV7-9	many	NA	TRBJ2-5	CASSAPRGEAHQETQYF	TGTGCCAGCAGCGCCCCCCGAGGGGAGGCGCACCAAGAGACCCAGTACTTC
TRBV5-1	many	NA	TRBJ1-1	CASSPRTVNTEAFF	TGCGCCAGCAGCCCCAGGACGGTGAACACTGAAGCTTTCTTT
TRBV7-6	many	TRBD2	TRBJ2-3	CASSSSGSYTDTQYF	TGTGCCAGCAGCTCTAGCGGGAGCTACACAGATACGCAGTATTTT
TRBV6-2/TRBV6-3	many	TRBD2	TRBJ2-1	CASSYRYGGYEQFF	TGTGCCAGCAGTTACCGTTACGGGGGGTATGAGCAGTTCTTC
TRBV6-2/TRBV6-3	many	TRBD2	TRBJ2-1	CASSTWPGAGLYNEQFF	TGTGCCAGCAGTACTTGGCCGGGAGCGGGACTCTACAATGAGCAGTTCTTC
TRBV20-1	NA	TRBD2	TRBJ2-3	CSATAGEVLDTQYF	TGCAGTGCTACAGCGGGAGAGGTCCTAGATACGCAGTATTTT
TRBV3-1	NA	NA	TRBJ2-1	CASSQLQGWFF	TGTGCCAGCAGCCAATTACAGGGTTGGTTCTTC
TRBV7-2	many	TRBD1	TRBJ2-4	CASNLAQGDNIQYF	TGTGCCAGCAACTTAGCGCAGGGGGACAACATTCAGTACTTC
TRBV27	many	NA	TRBJ1-1	CASSGANMNTEAFF	TGTGCCAGCAGTGGGGCGAATATGAACACTGAAGCTTTCTTT